These 26 T cell receptor beta chains came from one sample sequenced in a study of blood T cell repertoires in COVID-19. Assay: immunoSEQ multiplex PCR; the TCRdb copy retains only in-frame clones and omits some. The sample carries 90,000 or so clones, approximately 86% recorded once. Sequenced: peripheral blood. The receptors derive from a man in his fifties or sixties with acute or convalescent COVID-19.

The CDR3 here is CASSETTSGYNEQFF. CDR3 coding DNA: TGTGCCAGCAGTGAAACTACTAGCGGGTACAATGAGCAGTTCTTC. The rearrangement links TRBV2 to TRBJ2-1, with 9 positions matching TRBD2. Trimming removed 2 bases from V and 4 bases from J; junction bases left unmatched: 3. The germline V gene encodes CDR1 SNHLY and CDR2 FYNNEI. The CDR3 sequence is 15 residues long.

This rearrangement joins TRBV6-4 to TRBJ2-1; TRBD2 is a possible D gene (6 bases). Germline V gene data show CDR1 as MRHNA and CDR2 as SNTAGT. V was pared by 6 bases and J by 0 bases, with 12 bases between. The CDR3 consists of 15 residues. CDR3 loop: CASSIGGSSYNEQFF. CDR3 bases: TGTGCCAGCAGCATCGGGGGTAGCTCCTACAATGAGCAGTTCTTC.

In its sample, this clone was seen once. The chain combines TRBV29-1 with TRBJ2-7, with D possibly matching TRBD1 (6 bases). In germline, CDR1 is SQVTM, CDR2 ANQGSEA. CDR3 length: 11 amino acids. V lost 5 bases to trimming and J lost 4 bases, with 9 bases between them. This chain's CDR3 is CSVFQGYEQYF. For the CDR3, the DNA is TGCAGCGTTTTTCAGGGGTACGAGCAGTACTTC.

V gene TRBV11-2 combines with J gene TRBJ1-5, with 7 bases that match TRBD1. Germline CDR1 SGHAT, CDR2 FQNNGV. Losses at the gene ends were 4 bases for V and 0 bases for J; bases not matched to a gene: 6. CDR3 length: 16 residues. CDR3 region: CASSSGGLNSNQPQHF. The CDR3 nucleotides read TGTGCCAGCAGCTCAGGGGGGCTGAATAGCAATCAGCCCCAGCATTTT.

The V and J genes are TRBV27 and TRBJ2-7; D may be TRBD2 (5 bases). The CDR3 runs 16 residues. Germline CDR1 is MNHEY and CDR2 is SMNVEV (reference sequence). V lost 2 bases, J lost 4 bases, and 18 bases lay in between. The CDR3 protein is CASSLGRGGSMYEQYF. The CDR3 coding sequence is TGTGCCAGCAGTTTAGGACGGGGTGGGTCCATGTACGAGCAGTACTTC.

This sequence joins TRBV19 and TRBJ1-2; TRBD1 agrees at 9 bases. CDR1 LNHDA and CDR2 SQIVND come from the germline V gene (reference sequence). Germline trimming cut 7 bases from V and 6 bases from J; bases unmatched to any gene: 3. The CDR3 is made up of 12 amino acids. CDR3 in amino acids: CASNDRGDGYTF. The CDR3 DNA sequence: TGTGCCAGTAACGACAGGGGGGATGGCTACACCTTC.

This chain joins TRBV9 and TRBJ2-3, with D perhaps matching TRBD1 (5 bases). The ends were cut back, 0 bases at V and 6 bases at J, with 8 bases in the middle. The CDR3 runs to 13 residues. Germline-derived CDR1 and CDR2 are SGDLS and YYNGEE. The CDR3 DNA sequence: TGTGCCAGCAGCGTAGAGGGGTGGGATACGCAGTATTTT. This sequence encodes CASSVEGWDTQYF.

The J gene is TRBJ2-5, the V gene TRBV4-2, with 7 bases aligning to TRBD2. The germline V gene encodes CDR1 LGHNA and CDR2 YNFKEQ. The CDR3 is 16 amino acids. The V gene end was trimmed by 1 base and the J gene end by 1 base; junction bases not matched to a gene: 6. In DNA form, the CDR3 reads TGTGCCAGCAGCCAAGGTCTCGGGACTACCCAAGAGACCCAGTACTTC. This encodes CASSQGLGTTQETQYF.

The gene calls are TRBV10-3 and TRBJ1-4; a weak D match, TRBD1 (6 bases). Germline V gene sequence: CDR1 ENHRY, CDR2 SYGVKD. V was pared by 3 bases and J by 4 bases, with 9 bases between. The length of the CDR3 is 14 residues. The CDR3 bases are TGTGCCATCAGTGAAAGGGGGGGTAATGAAAAACTGTTTTTT. Protein: CAISERGGNEKLFF.

The chain carries TRBV18 and TRBJ2-3; a weak D match, TRBD1 (5 bases). CDR3 length: 16 amino acids. V lost 2 bases, J lost 1 base, and 13 bases lay in between. Germline assignment: CDR1 KGHSH and CDR2 LQKENI. The CDR3 reads CASSPFFSRGTDTQYF. The DNA of the CDR3 is TGTGCCAGCTCACCATTTTTTTCCAGGGGCACAGATACGCAGTATTTT.

The sample holds a few counts of this clone. V gene TRBV10-1 combines with J gene TRBJ2-7, with TRBD2 matching over 7 bases. From germline, CDR1 is WNHNN and CDR2 SYGVQD (reference sequence). The CDR3 has 15 amino acids. Germline trimming cut 6 bases from V and 0 bases from J; bases unmatched to any gene: 8. The CDR3 loop is CASSIGLGSSYEQYF. The CDR3 region has the DNA TGCGCCAGCAGCATCGGACTAGGTAGCTCCTACGAGCAGTACTTC.

J is TRBJ1-4 and V is TRBV2, with D hard to call. The CDR3 covers 14 residues. Trimming removed 6 bases at V and 8 bases at J, with 16 bases between. The germline CDR1 and CDR2 sequences are SNHLY and FYNNEI. Here the CDR3 reads CASRTGSRREKLFF. In DNA form, the CDR3 reads TGTGCCAGCAGGACGGGGAGTCGGCGAGAAAAACTGTTTTTT.

The V and J genes are TRBV7-6 and TRBJ1-6; 7 nucleotides line up with TRBD1. Germline loops: CDR1 SGHVS, CDR2 FNYEAQ. The CDR3 extends over 19 amino acids. The J segment lost 0 bases and the V segment lost 5 bases, leaving 13 bases of the junction unmatched. The CDR3 spells CASSKDPGQFSSYNSPLHF. In nucleotides, the CDR3 is TGTGCCAGCAGCAAAGACCCGGGACAGTTTAGCTCCTATAATTCACCCCTCCACTTT.

As concerns this clone: The same CDR3 arises from other DNA sequences in this sample as well. The V gene is TRBV12-3 or TRBV12-4, the J gene TRBJ1-2; the match to TRBD1 covers 7 bases. V shed 5 bases, J shed 5 bases, and the junction held 5 bases outside the gene matches. The CDR3 consists of 13 residues. Written as DNA, the CDR3 is TGTGCCAGCAGTCTGGACAGGCTTTATGGCTACACCTTC. Protein product: CASSLDRLYGYTF.

This rearrangement joins TRBV7-2 to TRBJ1-1; a weak D match, TRBD1 (5 bases). Germline CDR1 is SGHTA and CDR2 is FQGNSA. Trimming cost V 5 bases and J 6 bases, with 13 bases left between them. The CDR3 totals 13 residues. For the CDR3, the DNA is TGTGCCAGCAGCGTGGTTCAGGGTGCTGAAGCTTTCTTT. Protein product: CASSVVQGAEAFF.

This clone was seen a handful of times. The chain is built from TRBV9 and TRBJ1-2; TRBD1 is a possible D gene (6 bases). This CDR3 is 15 amino acids long. Trimming cost V 2 bases and J 8 bases, with 19 bases left between them. Germline V gene lookup returns CDR1 SGDLS and CDR2 YYNGEE. The CDR3, as DNA: TGTGCCAGCAGCGTGGCCCTTAACAGGGTAGAGGGCTACACCTTC. This encodes CASSVALNRVEGYTF.

V and J are TRBV19 and TRBJ1-5, with 7 bases fitting TRBD1. Germline V gene sequence: CDR1 LNHDA, CDR2 SQIVND (reference sequence). The ends lost 2 bases at V and 7 bases at J; junction bases unmatched: 5. CDR3 length: 14 amino acids. In DNA form, the CDR3 reads TGTGCCAGTAGTATAATTACAGGGGAACAGCCCCAGCATTTT. Translating it yields CASSIITGEQPQHF.

V is TRBV24-1 and J is TRBJ2-1; a possible D gene is TRBD2 (5 bases). CDR3 length equals 14 residues. The germline V and J ends were trimmed by 4 bases and 11 bases, with 17 bases remaining between them. CDR1 is KGHDR and CDR2 is SFDVKD in the germline V gene. As DNA, the CDR3 is TGTGCCACCAGTGACCGTAGCCCCAACGGGAAGCAGTTCTTC. Translating it yields CATSDRSPNGKQFF.

This chain links TRBV3-1 (or the pseudogene TRBV3-2) with TRBJ1-2; TRBD1 is a possible D gene (5 bases). The CDR3 extends over 14 amino acids. Germline-derived CDR1 and CDR2 are LGHDT and YNNKEL (reference sequence). Trimming removed 0 bases at V and 7 bases at J, with 12 bases between. The CDR3 DNA reads as TGTGCCAGCAGCCAAGACAAGGGGCTCCGTGGCTACACCTTC. Translated, it gives CASSQDKGLRGYTF.

The chain combines TRBV7-2 with TRBJ1-2, with a weak D call TRBD1 (5 bases). CDR1 and CDR2 from the germline V gene are SGHTA and FQGNSA. The CDR3 has 14 residues. V lost 1 base to trimming and J lost 5 bases, with 11 bases between them. The CDR3 region is CASSLVIGTYGYTF. The CDR3 DNA reads TGTGCCAGCAGCTTAGTTATCGGGACTTATGGCTACACCTTC.

This clone was seen once. The chain recombines TRBV6-5 with TRBJ1-2; 7 nucleotides agree with TRBD1. From germline, CDR1 is MNHEY and CDR2 SVGAGI. V was pared by 4 bases and J by 5 bases, with 7 bases of the junction left unmatched. The CDR3 contains 14 residues. CDR3 amino acids: CASSFRQGVYGYTF. The CDR3 DNA reads as TGTGCCAGCAGTTTCAGACAGGGAGTATATGGCTACACCTTC.

V and J are TRBV6-5 and TRBJ1-2; D gene uncertain. The CDR3 has 13 amino acids. V lost 6 bases to trimming and J lost 7 bases, with 15 bases between them. Looked up from germline, CDR1 is MNHEY and CDR2 is SVGAGI. The chain's CDR3 is CASRTTWILGYTF. The CDR3 region has the DNA TGTGCCAGCAGGACGACATGGATACTTGGCTACACCTTC.

The genes are TRBV7-2 and TRBJ1-2; TRBD1 matches at 9 bases. This CDR3 has 13 residues. V gave up 5 bases and J gave up 4 bases; unmatched junction bases: 2. Germline CDR1 is SGHTA and CDR2 is FQGNSA. The CDR3 DNA reads TGTGCCAGCAGCCAACAGGGGGCCTATGGCTACACCTTC. This encodes CASSQQGAYGYTF.

V gene TRBV6-5 combines with J gene TRBJ2-7; 7 bases agree with TRBD1. CDR1 and CDR2 (germline): MNHEY, SVGAGI. There are 14 residues in the CDR3. V gave up 5 bases and J gave up 1 base; unmatched junction bases: 5. CDR3 residues: CASSPDRVSYEQYF. The CDR3 DNA sequence: TGTGCCAGCAGTCCCGACAGGGTATCCTACGAGCAGTACTTC.

This chain joins TRBV7-8 and TRBJ1-5; 8 nucleotides line up with TRBD1. The CDR3 runs to 15 residues. Germline V gene lookup returns CDR1 SGHVS and CDR2 FQNEAQ. The V segment lost 4 bases and the J segment 4 bases; nucleotides outside the gene matches: 6. Written as DNA, the CDR3 is TGTGCCAGCAGCTGGACAGGGATCGGTAATCAGCCCCAGCATTTT. Its translation: CASSWTGIGNQPQHF.

The chain employs TRBV7-9 and TRBJ2-3; D is possibly TRBD2 (6 bases). The V end lost 7 bases, the J end lost 0 bases, and 20 bases lay between the germline ends. The CDR3 is made up of 17 amino acids. Looked up from germline, CDR1 is SEHNR and CDR2 is FQNEAQ (reference sequence). CDR3 residues: CASMLPPALASTDTQYF. CDR3 DNA: TGTGCCAGCATGCTGCCCCCGGCACTAGCTAGCACAGATACGCAGTATTTT.